Presented here are 28 T cell receptor beta chains from one specimen sequenced in a study of T-cell reconstitution after alpha-beta-depleted transplantation in children. TCRbeta library preparation incorporated unique molecular identifiers. Each CDR3 protein gets one entry after TCRdb re-called the PCR reads with MiXCR. The data show 250,000 to 300,000 distinct CDR3 sequences, 7.5% to 9% seen once. Study results and caveats: Newly produced T cells mostly accounted for T-cell counts and diversity one year post-transplant.

Their antigens remain unidentified. This sample comprised peripheral blood, obtained 360 days after TCRalphabeta/CD19-depleted stem cell transplant. The receptor source for this set is a female patient aged 2 to 10 who had a stem cell transplant for Fanconi anemia, so the T cells may come from the graft donor.

This clonotype was found a few times. The chain is built from TRBV7-9 and TRBJ1-3, with 8 bases matching TRBD1. Germline CDR1 reads SEHNR; CDR2 reads FQNEAQ (reference sequence). The CDR3 extends over 14 amino acids. The trim removed 5 bases at V and 7 bases at J, leaving 7 bases unmatched. The CDR3 bases are TGTGCCAGCAGCCCGACAGGGGAGGGGAACACCATATATTTT. This encodes CASSPTGEGNTIYF.

This chain uses TRBV7-9 with TRBJ2-2; TRBD1 might be the D (6 bases). Germline CDR1 is SEHNR and CDR2 is FQNEAQ (reference sequence). Trimming removed 4 bases from V and 2 bases from J, with 11 bases in between. The CDR3 extends over 15 amino acids. CDR3 coding DNA: TGTGCCAGCAGCTGGACAGCACCCAACACCGGGGAGCTGTTTTTT. This sequence encodes CASSWTAPNTGELFF. The full variable domain, in which reference TRBV7-9 and TRBJ2-2 provide the parts outside the CDR3, is DTGVSQNPRHKITKRGQNVTFRCDPISEHNRLYWYRQTLGQGPEFLTYFQNEAQLEKSRLLSDRFSAERPKGSFSTLEIQRTEQGDSAMYLCASSWTAPNTGELFFGEGSRLTVL.

This clonotype was counted a few times. The chain couples TRBV11-2 to TRBJ1-5; TRBD1 matches at 10 bases. Germline V gene data show CDR1 as SGHAT and CDR2 as FQNNGV. V lost 5 bases and J lost 6; bases outside the gene matches: 7. This CDR3 is 15 amino acids long. In DNA, the CDR3 is TGTGCCAGCAGCCCTGGACAGGGGGAAGGTCAGCCCCAGCATTTT. It specifies CASSPGQGEGQPQHF.

This clonotype was counted many times. This chain uses TRBV5-1 with TRBJ1-3; tentatively, D is TRBD1 (6 bases). Per the germline V gene, CDR1 is SGHRS and CDR2 is YFSETQ. V lost 5 bases and J lost 4, with 16 bases in between. The CDR3 consists of 15 residues. The CDR3 sequence is CASSSAGARGNTIYF. Here the CDR3 DNA reads TGCGCCAGCAGTTCCGCAGGGGCGCGGGGAAACACCATATATTTT.

The chain couples TRBV7-9 to TRBJ1-4; 8 bases fit TRBD1. The J segment lost 5 bases and the V segment lost 2 bases, leaving 4 bases of the junction unmatched. Germline V gives CDR1 SEHNR, CDR2 FQNEAQ (reference sequence). CDR3 length: 15 residues. The CDR3 nucleotides read TGTGCCAGCAGCTTAAAGGGACAGGCAAATGAAAAACTGTTTTTT. This codes for CASSLKGQANEKLFF.

The sample holds one count of this clonotype. The V call is TRBV6-5, the J call TRBJ1-3; D is undetermined. Germline values: CDR1 MNHEY, CDR2 SVGAGI. The V end lost 0 bases, the J end lost 4 bases, and 13 bases lay between the germline ends. There are 16 residues in the CDR3. The CDR3 DNA is TGTGCCAGCAGTTACTCACCCGGGAGTGCCGGAAACACCATATATTTT. This sequence encodes CASSYSPGSAGNTIYF.

This clonotype was seen many times. The chain employs TRBV20-1 and TRBJ1-4; D might be TRBD1 (5 bases). The length of the CDR3 is 14 residues. V was trimmed by 5 bases and J by 0 bases, leaving 10 bases between them. Germline V gene lookup returns CDR1 DFQATT and CDR2 SNEGSKA (reference sequence). This CDR3 reads CSAGGRTTNEKLFF. CDR3 nucleotide sequence: TGCAGTGCTGGGGGAAGGACAACTAATGAAAAACTGTTTTTT.

Many counts were recorded for this clonotype. The genes are TRBV20-1 and TRBJ1-1; no firm D call. The ends were cut back, 0 bases at V and 0 bases at J, with 8 bases in the middle. The CDR3 is made up of 14 amino acids. Germline CDR1 reads DFQATT; CDR2 reads SNEGSKA (reference sequence). The CDR3 DNA follows: TGCAGTGCTAGAGAGAAAGGGATGAACACTGAAGCTTTCTTT. This encodes CSAREKGMNTEAFF.

This clonotype showed up just a few times. The gene calls are TRBV29-1 and TRBJ2-2; TRBD1 agrees at 12 bases. The CDR3 has 15 residues. From germline, CDR1 is SQVTM and CDR2 ANQGSEA. With V trimmed by 4 bases and J by 2 bases, 2 bases remained unmatched. This CDR3 is CSVVGTGGNTGELFF. The CDR3 DNA reads TGCAGCGTTGTAGGGACAGGGGGCAACACCGGGGAGCTGTTTTTT.

This clonotype was seen only a few times. The chain has TRBV6-2 or TRBV6-3 and TRBJ2-1; D gene ambiguous. The CDR3 extends over 15 amino acids. The V end lost 0 bases, the J end lost 0 bases, and 6 bases lay between the germline ends. Germline V gene sequence: CDR1 MNHEY, CDR2 SVGEGT. The CDR3 spells CASSYSPSSYNEQFF. The CDR3 coding sequence is TGTGCCAGCAGTTACTCTCCTAGCTCCTACAATGAGCAGTTCTTC.

Ten or more counts support this clonotype. This chain uses TRBV7-9 with TRBJ2-3; 7 bases line up with TRBD2. This CDR3 is 16 amino acids long. V was pared by 5 bases and J by 3 bases, with 11 bases of the junction left unmatched. The germline gives CDR1 SEHNR, CDR2 FQNEAQ (reference sequence). The CDR3 spells CASSPPVGGITDTQYF. The DNA of the CDR3 is TGTGCCAGCAGCCCACCAGTCGGGGGGATAACAGATACGCAGTATTTT.

Ten or more counts support this clonotype. This chain connects TRBV12-3 or TRBV12-4 to TRBJ1-5; D gene unclear. The CDR3 has 13 residues. With 7 bases removed from V and 5 bases from J, the gap between germline ends came to 12 bases. As DNA, the CDR3 is TGTGCCAGCAACCGGCCCGGGGATCAGCCCCAGCATTTT. This codes for CASNRPGDQPQHF.

In its sample, this clonotype was seen once. The chain joins TRBV5-6 to TRBJ2-7; D may correspond to TRBD1 or TRBD2 (5 bases each). Trimming left V 9 bases short and J 3 bases short, with 16 bases between. The V gene's germline CDR1 is SGHDT and CDR2 YYEEEE. There are 13 residues in the CDR3. CDR3 loop: CAMGPGDGYEQYF. CDR3 DNA sequence: TGTGCCATGGGCCCCGGGGACGGCTACGAGCAGTACTTC.

This clonotype appeared many times. This sequence joins TRBV6-2 or TRBV6-3 and TRBJ1-1; possibly TRBD1 for D (5 bases). Germline V gene data show CDR1 as MNHEY and CDR2 as SVGEGT. V was cut by 7 bases and J by 1 base, with 16 bases left in between. The CDR3 spans 15 residues. The CDR3 sequence: CASKGRPGQNTEAFF. In DNA, the CDR3 is TGTGCCAGCAAGGGACGGCCGGGTCAGAACACTGAAGCTTTCTTT.

This clonotype was observed many times. This chain joins TRBV5-1 and TRBJ2-1; 8 bases align to TRBD1. The germline V gene encodes CDR1 SGHRS and CDR2 YFSETQ. The CDR3 length is 14 residues. Unmatched junction bases numbered 7, after V lost 4 bases and J lost 7 bases. CDR3 DNA sequence: TGCGCCAGCAGCAGGACAGGGATGGAAAATGAGCAGTTCTTC. It codes for CASSRTGMENEQFF.

This clonotype was detected only a few times. The V gene is TRBV2, the J gene TRBJ1-2, with D possibly being TRBD1 (5 bases). Germline V gene lookup returns CDR1 SNHLY and CDR2 FYNNEI. The V and J ends lost 6 bases and 2 bases respectively, with 16 bases between them. The CDR3 loop spans 15 amino acids. The chain's CDR3 is CASRPMGLTNYGYTF. Written as DNA, the CDR3 is TGTGCCAGCAGGCCCATGGGACTGACGAACTATGGCTACACCTTC.

This clonotype was found a few times. V is TRBV6-2 or TRBV6-3 and J is TRBJ1-2; 7 bases are shared with TRBD1. V was clipped by 6 bases and J by 4 bases; unmatched bases: 14. CDR1 and CDR2 (germline): MNHEY, SVGEGT. The CDR3 is 16 residues long. The CDR3 sequence: CASRWDRSFSGYGYTF. The CDR3 nucleotides read TGTGCCAGCAGGTGGGACAGATCCTTCTCCGGCTATGGCTACACCTTC.

This clonotype has more than one count but fewer than ten. The gene calls are TRBV25-1 and TRBJ2-7, with D possibly TRBD1 on 6 matching bases. Deletions cut 4 bases from V and 4 bases from J, with 14 bases between. The CDR3 totals 14 residues. CDR1 is MGHDK, CDR2 SYGVNS, per germline. CDR3 loop: CASSGQGRGYEQYF. DNA for the CDR3: TGTGCCAGCAGTGGGCAGGGAAGGGGGTACGAGCAGTACTTC.

This clonotype has at least ten counts. This chain joins TRBV7-3 and TRBJ2-1; 9 nucleotides match TRBD2. There are 15 residues in the CDR3. Germline assignment: CDR1 SGHTA and CDR2 FQGTGA. J was trimmed by 4 bases and V by 5 bases; bases with no gene match: 6. CDR3 in DNA: TGTGCCAGCAGCCTGACTAGCGGACCTTACAATGAGCAGTTCTTC. Its protein product is CASSLTSGPYNEQFF.

The J gene is TRBJ1-1, the V gene TRBV5-1, with D unresolved. The CDR3 totals 14 residues. CDR1 is SGHRS, CDR2 YFSETQ, per germline. V shed 0 bases and J shed 4 bases, with 10 bases lying between them. CDR3 sequence (DNA): TGCGCCAGCAGCTTGGTCGGAAGGTCCACTGAAGCTTTCTTT. Translation: CASSLVGRSTEAFF.

In its sample, this clonotype was seen many times. This sequence joins TRBV6-2 or TRBV6-3 and TRBJ2-1; 7 nucleotides align to TRBD1. The CDR3 loop spans 15 amino acids. V shed 6 bases, J shed 0 bases, and the junction held 5 bases outside the gene matches. In germline, CDR1 is MNHEY, CDR2 SVGEGT. CDR3 loop: CASSQGGPSYNEQFF. As DNA, the CDR3 is TGTGCCAGCAGCCAAGGGGGCCCCTCCTACAATGAGCAGTTCTTC.

This clonotype turned up a few times. This chain uses TRBV5-4 with TRBJ2-7; D ambiguous. Trimming shortened V by 6 bases and J by 3 bases, and 13 bases separated the two germline ends. The CDR3 extends over 13 amino acids. The germline V gene encodes CDR1 SGHNT and CDR2 YYREEE (reference sequence). The CDR3 DNA reads as TGTGCCAGCACCGCAAAAGAGAGCTACGAGCAGTACTTC. This gives the protein CASTAKESYEQYF. Full variable domain (remainder filled in from reference TRBV5-4 and TRBJ2-7): ETGVTQSPTHLIKTRGQQVTLRCSSQSGHNTVSWYQQALGQGPQFIFQYYREEENGRGNFPPRFSGLQFPNYSSELNVNALELDDSALYLCASTAKESYEQYFGPGTRLTVT.

This clonotype showed up many times. The V gene is TRBV28, the J gene TRBJ2-3, with 8 positions matching TRBD2. V shed 2 bases and J 5 bases; nucleotides not matched to a gene: 6. The CDR3 has 15 residues. Germline CDR1 and CDR2: MDHEN and SYDVKM. CDR3 DNA: TGTGCCAGCAGTTTACAGCCCGCGGGGGGAGATACGCAGTATTTT. It yields the protein CASSLQPAGGDTQYF.

This clonotype was counted many times. The gene calls are TRBV28 and TRBJ2-3; 9 nucleotides agree with TRBD1. Per the germline V gene, CDR1 is MDHEN and CDR2 is SYDVKM. V lost 5 bases to trimming and J lost 2 bases; unmatched junction nucleotides: 5. The CDR3 has 15 amino acids. The CDR3: CASSENRGLTDTQYF. The CDR3 region has the DNA TGTGCCAGCAGTGAAAACAGGGGGCTCACAGATACGCAGTATTTT.

This clonotype was seen at least ten times. The chain has TRBV6-2 or TRBV6-3 and TRBJ1-2; no firm D call. The CDR3 has 12 amino acids. The germline V and J ends were trimmed by 5 bases and 5 bases, with 9 bases remaining between them. Germline values: CDR1 MNHEY, CDR2 SVGEGT. CDR3 nucleotides: TGTGCCAGCAGTCCGGATACTTATGGCTACACCTTC. Protein product: CASSPDTYGYTF.

At least ten counts were recorded for this clonotype. The V gene is TRBV5-1, the J gene TRBJ1-4; D remains unclear. CDR3 length: 14 amino acids. CDR1 SGHRS and CDR2 YFSETQ come from the germline V gene. V lost 0 bases and J 3 bases, leaving 6 bases between the germline ends. In DNA form, the CDR3 reads TGCGCCAGCAGCTTGGGAAAAGCTAATGAAAAACTGTTTTTT. Encoded protein: CASSLGKANEKLFF.

The genes are TRBV7-2 and TRBJ1-1, with D possibly matching TRBD1 (5 bases). Trimming shortened V by 5 bases and J by 8 bases, and 15 bases separated the two germline ends. This CDR3 has 13 residues. Germline CDR1 SGHTA, CDR2 FQGNSA. The chain's CDR3 is CASSLRGTLEAFF. CDR3 nucleotides: TGTGCCAGCAGCCTCCGGGGGACGCTAGAAGCTTTCTTT.

In this sample, this clonotype turned up many times. The chain employs TRBV5-1 and TRBJ1-1; 10 nucleotides line up with TRBD1. CDR3 size: 14 residues. The J segment lost 8 bases and the V segment lost 2 bases, leaving 6 bases of the junction unmatched. Germline V CDR1 and CDR2: SGHRS, YFSETQ. The CDR3 DNA follows: TGCGCCAGCAGCTTTAGGGACAGGGGCCCCGAAGCTTTCTTT. It translates to CASSFRDRGPEAFF.